The clone carrying this T cell receptor (beta chain) was detected only once. V shed 6 bases, J shed 3 bases, and the junction held 6 bases outside the gene matches. This CDR3 has 15 amino acids. CDR1 and CDR2 (germline): MNHNS, SASEGT. The sample comes from a study of T cell changes during pregnancy in multiple sclerosis. Repertoires were generated with immunoSEQ multiplex PCR, while TCRdb's copy carries only in-frame clones and drops some. The table lists 80,000 to 100,000 clones, 90% of them singletons, with 0.76% in the top ten. The J gene is TRBJ2-7, the V gene TRBV6-1, with TRBD1 matching 12 bases. The sequence derives from a female donor in good health, enrolled as a control in a pregnancy study. The sequencing here drew on peripheral blood, taken in the second trimester of pregnancy. This CDR3 is CASRIGTGGVYEQYF. Written as DNA, the CDR3 is TGTGCCAGCAGGATCGGGACAGGGGGCGTCTACGAGCAGTACTTC.